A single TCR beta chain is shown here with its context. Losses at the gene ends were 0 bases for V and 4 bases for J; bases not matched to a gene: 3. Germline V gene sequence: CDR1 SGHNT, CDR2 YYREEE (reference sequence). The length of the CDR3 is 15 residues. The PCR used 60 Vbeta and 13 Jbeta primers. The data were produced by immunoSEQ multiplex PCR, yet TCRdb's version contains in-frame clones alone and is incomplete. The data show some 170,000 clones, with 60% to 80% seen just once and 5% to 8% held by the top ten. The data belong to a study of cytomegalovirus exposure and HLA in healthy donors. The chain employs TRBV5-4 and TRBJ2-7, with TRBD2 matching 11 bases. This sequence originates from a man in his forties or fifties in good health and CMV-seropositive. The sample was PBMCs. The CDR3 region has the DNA TGTGCCAGCAGCTTGGTAGCGGGAGGGCCTTACGAGCAGTACTTC. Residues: CASSLVAGGPYEQYF.